This entry lists 29 T cell receptor beta chains sequenced from one sample in a study of tumor and adjacent non-tumor tissue in lung cancer. RNA was extracted from bulk tissue without any cell sorting. A modified ARM-PCR protocol with three rounds of nested PCR amplified TCRbeta. TCRdb ran MiXCR on the multiplex PCR reads and lists one entry per CDR3 protein. The table includes some 93,000 distinct CDR3 sequences, roughly 66% detected once. What was sequenced was lung tumor tissue. The receptors were sampled from a man aged 60 to 69 with non-small cell lung cancer.

About this clonotype itself: An end of the junction does not agree with germline; a read error may underlie this. This sequence joins TRBV6-6 and TRBJ1-4; unclear D gene. The CDR3 has 12 residues. The V gene's germline CDR1 is MNHNY and CDR2 SVGAGI (reference sequence). CDR3 in DNA: TGTGCCAGCAGCACGGGTCCTGAAATACTGTTTTTT. Its protein product is CASSTGPEILFF.

To note about this clonotype: Given a much more abundant clone one base away, this may be a read error. This chain uses TRBV6-1 with TRBJ1-1; no firm D call. Germline CDR1 MNHNS, CDR2 SASEGT. Deletions cut 8 bases from V and 0 bases from J, with 13 bases between. The CDR3 spans 14 residues. CDR3 region: CASGQQNMNTEAFF. The CDR3 DNA reads TGTGCCAGCGGCCAACAGAACATGAACACTGAAGCTTTCTTT.

About this clonotype itself: One junction end does not reproduce the germline sequence, and a read error may be involved. The chain combines TRBV4-1 with TRBJ1-2; 7 nucleotides align to TRBD1. The CDR3 length is 16 residues. Germline CDR1 is MGHRA and CDR2 is YSYEKL. Here the CDR3 reads CASSQEASGGPYGHTF. CDR3 sequence (DNA): TGCGCCAGCAGCCAAGAGGCGTCAGGGGGTCCCTATGGCCACACCTTC.

Comments on this clonotype: This could be a read error, since a much larger clone is one nucleotide away. The chain uses TRBV6-5 and TRBJ1-4, with 9 bases lining up with TRBD1. CDR3 size: 15 residues. The germline V gene encodes CDR1 MNHEY and CDR2 SVGAGI. The CDR3 coding sequence is TGTGCCAGCAGCTACGCGGGACAGGGTAATGAAAAACTGCCTTTT. As protein: CASSYAGQGNEKLPF.

The CDR3 here is CASTGARDYTF. CDR3 sequence (DNA): TGTGCCAGCACAGGGGCGCGTGACTACACCTTC. V usage is TRBV28 and J usage is TRBJ1-2; possibly TRBD1 for D (6 bases). The V and J ends lost 7 bases and 10 bases respectively, with 13 bases between them. Germline CDR1 MDHEN, CDR2 SYDVKM. This CDR3 has 11 amino acids.

This clonotype was recorded once. The CDR3 nucleotides are TGCAGAGTTTTCGGGACTAGCGGGGGTAGCACAGATACGCAGTATTTT. Translating it yields CRVFGTSGGSTDTQYF. This chain joins TRBV29-1 and TRBJ2-3; 14 nucleotides align to TRBD2. The germline V gene encodes CDR1 SQVTM and CDR2 ANQGSEA. The CDR3 is 16 residues long.

The chain has TRBV5-1 and TRBJ2-2; 10 bases agree with TRBD2. The CDR3 length is 16 residues. V gave up 4 bases and J gave up 5 bases; unmatched junction bases: 8. Germline V gene lookup returns CDR1 SGHRS and CDR2 YFSETQ. CDR3: CASSLQSGRVTGELFF. DNA for the CDR3: TGCGCCAGCAGCCTGCAAAGCGGGAGGGTTACCGGGGAGCTGTTTTTT.

This clonotype was seen more than once but under ten times. Relative to the germline gene, one junction end is altered; a read error may explain this. This chain joins TRBV11-3 and TRBJ2-1; the D call may be TRBD1 or TRBD2 (5 bases each). Germline V gene lookup returns CDR1 SGHNT and CDR2 YENEEA. The CDR3 sequence is 18 residues long. CDR3 amino acids: CTSSSEGWRQETYNELFF. The CDR3 region has the DNA TGTACCAGCAGCTCCGAGGGGTGGCGCCAGGAAACTTACAATGAGCTGTTCTTC.

The chain is built from TRBV7-8 and TRBJ2-7; no definite D call. Per germline, CDR1 SGHVS and CDR2 FQNEAQ. V gave up 11 bases and J gave up 1 base, with 12 bases separating them. This CDR3 contains 12 residues. The DNA for the CDR3 is TGTGCCTGCAACCCAGCTTCCTACGAGCAGTACTTC. Encoded protein: CACNPASYEQYF.

A note on this clonotype: At one of its ends the junction is not consistent with the germline gene, which may arise from a read error. The chain links TRBV11-1 to TRBJ2-2; D possibly corresponds to TRBD2 (5 bases). CDR1 and CDR2 (germline): SGHAT, FQDESV (reference sequence). CDR3 size: 13 residues. As DNA, the CDR3 is TGTGCCAACAGCTTTGAAATGACTGGGGAGTTGTTTTTC. It is translated as CANSFEMTGELFF.

A word on this clonotype: A read error may account for a junction end that differs from germline. The chain's CDR3 is CASRFPGGAYGQYF. CDR3 nucleotide sequence: TGTGCCAGCCGCTTTCCCGGCGGCGCTTACGGGCAGTACTTC. The rearrangement joins TRBV11-1 to TRBJ2-7; D is undetermined. The CDR3 totals 14 residues. Germline values: CDR1 SGHAT, CDR2 FQDESV (reference sequence).

The chain recombines TRBV6-2 or TRBV6-3 with TRBJ1-1; tentative D call: TRBD1 (6 bases). The V gene lost 2 bases and the J gene lost 7 bases, with 11 bases spanning the gap. The CDR3 runs 13 residues. CDR1 is MNHEY, CDR2 SVGEGT, per germline. CDR3 in amino acids: CASSYGQRIEAFF. The CDR3 DNA reads TGTGCCAGCAGTTACGGACAGAGGATTGAAGCTTTCTTT.

This clonotype was observed many times. V is TRBV4-1 and J is TRBJ2-1, with 10 bases aligning to TRBD2. CDR3 length equals 16 residues. The ends lost 3 bases at V and 5 bases at J; junction bases unmatched: 7. Germline CDR1 MGHRA, CDR2 YSYEKL. DNA of the CDR3: TGCGCCAGCAGCCATCTAAGCGGGAGGGCCGACAATGAGCAGTTCTTC. Its translation is CASSHLSGRADNEQFF.

As to this clonotype: Germline and junction disagree at one end, which may indicate a read error. This sequence joins TRBV20-1 and TRBJ1-1, with TRBD1 matching over 10 bases. The germline V gene has CDR1 DFQATT and CDR2 SNEGSKA (reference sequence). This CDR3 is 13 amino acids long. The CDR3 sequence is CTAQDRGNTEAFF. CDR3 nucleotides: TGCACTGCACAGGACAGGGGGAACACTGAGGCTTTCTTT.

Points on this clonotype: The junction does not match germline at one end; this may be a read error. The chain links TRBV11-2 to TRBJ1-4, with a possible D match to TRBD1 (5 bases). The CDR3 spans 16 residues. CDR1 and CDR2 (germline): SGHAT, FQNNGV. The CDR3 is CANSSGGGRTNEKLFF. The CDR3 coding sequence is TGTGCCAACAGCTCGGGGGGGGGAAGAACTAATGAAAAACTGTTTTTT.

For this clonotype: Possible read error: a much larger clone is one base away. The chain employs TRBV7-2 and TRBJ2-3; 13 bases line up with TRBD2. CDR1 is SGHTA, CDR2 FQGNSA, per germline. The ends lost 1 base at V and 2 bases at J; junction bases unmatched: 6. The CDR3 has 18 amino acids. The CDR3 coding sequence is TGTACCAGCAGCTTAGGGACTAGCGGGGGATTTTTCACAGATACGCAGTATTTT. Encoded protein: CTSSLGTSGGFFTDTQYF.

This clonotype was seen ten or more times. V and J are TRBV4-1 and TRBJ1-5; no clear D. The CDR3 extends over 17 amino acids. Germline V lookup: CDR1 MGHRA, CDR2 YSYEKL. The V end was cut by 0 bases, the J end by 3 bases, with 15 bases between. CDR3 in DNA: TGCGCCAGCAGCCAAGATAACGATGCAGGTTACAATCAGCCCCAGCATTTT. Translating it yields CASSQDNDAGYNQPQHF.

Concerning this clonotype: One base away lies a much larger clone, so this may be a sequencing read error. J is TRBJ2-7 and V is TRBV6-2 or TRBV6-3; possibly TRBD1 or TRBD2 for D (5 bases each). CDR3 size: 13 residues. CDR1 is MNHEY and CDR2 is SVGEGT in the germline V gene. The CDR3 here is CANSQQGPYEQYF. The CDR3 coding sequence is TGTGCCAACAGTCAGCAGGGACCCTACGAGCAGTACTTC.

This clonotype was counted ten times or more. The V and J genes are TRBV28 and TRBJ1-6, with D possibly being TRBD1 (6 bases). From germline, CDR1 is MDHEN and CDR2 SYDVKM. There are 14 residues in the CDR3. The germline V and J ends were trimmed by 6 bases and 10 bases, with 16 bases remaining between them. The CDR3 nucleotides read TGTGCCAGCAGGACAGGCAGATGGGGATCACCCCTCCACTTT. Its protein product is CASRTGRWGSPLHF. The full variable domain, its missing parts supplied by reference TRBV28 and TRBJ1-6, is DVKVTQSSRYLVKRTGEKVFLECVQDMDHENMFWYRQDPGLGLRLIYFSYDVKMKEKGDIPEGYSVSREKKERFSLILESASTNQTSMYLCASRTGRWGSPLHFGNGTRLTVT.

The V gene is TRBV7-3, the J gene TRBJ2-3, with D perhaps matching TRBD1 (5 bases). CDR1 and CDR2 from the germline V gene are SGHTA and FQGTGA. The CDR3 sequence is 13 residues long. Trimming shortened V by 8 bases and J by 6 bases, and 15 bases separated the two germline ends. CDR3 protein: CASGAKGPDTQYF. The CDR3 bases are TGTGCCAGCGGTGCGAAGGGGCCTGATACGCAGTATTTT. Filled out from reference TRBV7-3 and TRBJ2-3, the complete variable domain reads GAGVSQTPSNKVTEKGKYVELRCDPISGHTALYWYRQSLGQGPEFLIYFQGTGAADDSGLPNDRFFAVRPEGSVSTLKIQRTERGDSAVYLCASGAKGPDTQYFGPGTRLTVL.

The chain joins TRBV29-1 to TRBJ2-3; weak D call: TRBD1 (5 bases). The germline gives CDR1 SQVTM, CDR2 ANQGSEA. The CDR3 totals 13 residues. Trimming stripped 3 bases from V and 2 bases from J, with 9 bases between. The CDR3: CSVDAGNTDTQYF. In DNA, the CDR3 is TGCAGCGTTGACGCAGGGAACACAGATACGCAGTATTTT.

The chain employs TRBV9 and TRBJ2-1, with TRBD2 identical over 9 bases. J lost 8 bases, V lost 2 bases, and 8 bases had no gene match. The CDR3 is 15 residues long. Germline loops: CDR1 SGDLS, CDR2 YYNGEE. The CDR3 here is CASSVSGSKAYEQFF. For the CDR3, the DNA is TGTGCCAGCAGCGTTAGCGGGAGTAAAGCCTATGAGCAGTTCTTC.

By share, this clonotype counts as medium-sized. The rearrangement links TRBV6-5 to TRBJ1-1, with D maybe TRBD1 (6 bases). The germline gives CDR1 MNHEY, CDR2 SVGAGI. V was shortened by 6 bases and J by 4 bases, with 24 bases between the two germline ends. This CDR3 is 17 amino acids long. The CDR3 bases are TGTGCCAGCAGCCGAACCATTGGGGGGGCTTTGGGCACTGAAGCTTTCTTT. It translates to CASSRTIGGALGTEAFF.

This clonotype was picked up many times. This chain connects TRBV6-5 to TRBJ1-2, with 8 bases fitting TRBD1. The CDR3 is 15 residues long. V lost 5 bases, J lost 0 bases, and 5 bases stayed unmatched. CDR1 and CDR2 from the germline V gene are MNHEY and SVGAGI. CDR3: CASSHDRGANYGYTF. In DNA form, the CDR3 reads TGTGCCAGCAGTCACGACAGGGGTGCTAACTATGGCTACACCTTC.

About this clonotype itself: Here the CDR3 omits its conserved ending phenylalanine or tryptophan, so a read error is the likely source. The J gene is TRBJ1-1, the V gene TRBV6-1; D gene ambiguous. Germline V gene sequence: CDR1 MNHNS, CDR2 SASEGT. The CDR3 extends over 14 amino acids. CDR3 loop: CASSESPRNTKAFL. The CDR3 DNA reads TGTGCCAGCAGTGAAAGTCCACGGAACACTAAAGCTTTCTTA.

For this clonotype: The CDR3 carries no conserved terminal phenylalanine or tryptophan, so it likely arises from a read error. The DNA is left out, because the CDR3 cannot be placed on it with certainty; the CDR3 is given as TCRdb lists it. CDR3 amino acids: CASRRASGSSYEQCS. This rearrangement joins TRBV11-3 to TRBJ2-7; TRBD2 is the table's D call, not checked against the DNA. Germline assignment: CDR1 SGHNT and CDR2 YENEEA. Termini included, the CDR3 measures 15 amino acids.

Comment on this clonotype: One end of the junction fails to match germline, which may point to a read error. The V and J genes are TRBV5-5 and TRBJ2-1; maybe TRBD1 (5 bases). The CDR3 totals 15 residues. Germline values: CDR1 SGHKS, CDR2 YYEKEE (reference sequence). CDR3 in amino acids: CASSVVGVGHYEQFF. The DNA of the CDR3 is TGTGCCAGCAGCGTTGTCGGTGTAGGACACTATGAGCAGTTTTTC.

The chain links TRBV20-1 to TRBJ1-2, with 7 bases lining up with TRBD1. Germline CDR1 and CDR2: DFQATT and SNEGSKA (reference sequence). V shed 5 bases and J 4 bases; nucleotides not matched to a gene: 10. This CDR3 contains 14 residues. The CDR3 sequence is CSALGQPSSYGYTF. Here the CDR3 DNA reads TGCAGTGCTTTGGGACAGCCTTCTAGCTATGGCTACACCTTC.

The chain joins TRBV5-6 to TRBJ2-7; no firm D call. Between the trimmed V and J ends, which lost 0 bases and 7 bases, there was a span of 17 bases. The CDR3 covers 15 residues. Germline lookup yields CDR1 SGHDT and CDR2 YYEEEE. The CDR3 DNA is TGTGCCAGCAGCTTGGCCGCGTCTACCGGCTATGAGCAGTACTTC. Protein sequence: CASSLAASTGYEQYF.